These 29 T cell receptor beta chains were all obtained from the same sample, sequenced in a study of vaccination effects on CD4 cells after COVID-19. Using immunoSEQ multiplex PCR, the repertoire was profiled, and TCRdb retains in-frame clones only, with some absent. Counted here are about 31,000 clones, 65% occurring once; the ten biggest clones make up about 8.7%. ViraFEST used viral peptide pools to expand antigen-specific CD4+ T cells before sequencing. Once cultured for approximately ten days, the cells underwent separation to obtain CD4+ T cells. Every participant took two doses of the BNT162b2 or mRNA-1273 vaccine. Their antigens are not known. Sequences were derived from CD4+ T cells from PBMCs cultured with SARS-CoV-2 spike peptides, sampled after COVID-19 vaccination. These receptors originate from a human donor who received a COVID-19 vaccine.

This chain uses TRBV30 with TRBJ2-1; the D gene could be TRBD1 or TRBD2 (6 bases each). The germline gives CDR1 GTSNPN, CDR2 SVGIG (reference sequence). Trimming cost V 4 bases and J 7 bases, with 20 bases left between them. The CDR3 consists of 15 residues. The CDR3 is CAWTRTRGPGNEQFF. The CDR3 DNA sequence: TGTGCCTGGACCCGTACCCGGGGGCCGGGGAATGAGCAGTTCTTC.

V usage is TRBV5-8 and J usage is TRBJ2-3; D is uncertain. V dropped 2 bases and J dropped 0 bases, with 13 bases sitting between them. The CDR3 spans 16 residues. Germline CDR1 and CDR2: SGHTS and YDEGEE. The CDR3 here is CASSFGDKSSTDTQYF. The CDR3 coding sequence is TGTGCCAGCAGCTTCGGCGACAAGTCTAGCACAGATACGCAGTATTTT.

The chain employs TRBV5-1 and TRBJ2-2, with TRBD2 as a possible D gene (6 bases). Trimming removed 5 bases from V and 4 bases from J, with 12 bases in between. Germline values: CDR1 SGHRS, CDR2 YFSETQ. The length of the CDR3 is 14 residues. CDR3 coding DNA: TGCGCCAGCAGGGGTGGAGGGGTCACCGGGGAGCTGTTTTTT. Translation: CASRGGGVTGELFF.

V is TRBV10-3 and J is TRBJ2-3, with TRBD1 matching 7 bases. V lost 6 bases and J lost 0; bases outside the gene matches: 6. Looked up from germline, CDR1 is ENHRY and CDR2 is SYGVKD. The CDR3 spans 15 residues. CDR3 in DNA: TGTGCCATCAGACGACAGGGATCCAGCACAGATACGCAGTATTTT. It codes for CAIRRQGSSTDTQYF.

The chain is built from TRBV5-1 and TRBJ2-7, with TRBD2 identical over 10 bases. The CDR3 has 15 amino acids. The germline V gene has CDR1 SGHRS and CDR2 YFSETQ. The V segment lost 4 bases and the J segment 6 bases; nucleotides outside the gene matches: 10. The CDR3 nucleotides are TGCGCCAGCAGCCCTTGGACTAGCGGCCCTACCGAGCAGTACTTC. The encoded protein is CASSPWTSGPTEQYF. The complete variable domain, with remaining parts taken from reference TRBV5-1 and TRBJ2-7, reads KAGVTQTPRYLIKTRGQQVTLSCSPISGHRSVSWYQQTPGQGLQFLFEYFSETQRNKGNFPGRFSGRQFSNSRSEMNVSTLELGDSALYLCASSPWTSGPTEQYFGPGTRLTVT.

J is TRBJ1-1 and V is TRBV18; no definite D call. The CDR3 extends over 14 amino acids. Looked up from germline, CDR1 is KGHSH and CDR2 is LQKENI. The V end was cut by 0 bases, the J end by 4 bases, with 9 bases between. CDR3 region: CASSPPGGSTEAFF. The CDR3 DNA reads as TGTGCCAGCTCACCACCGGGAGGGTCCACTGAAGCTTTCTTT.

The chain has TRBV19 and TRBJ1-2; TRBD1 matches at 7 bases. CDR1 and CDR2 from the germline V gene are LNHDA and SQIVND (reference sequence). The CDR3 extends over 13 amino acids. Unmatched junction bases numbered 7, after V lost 8 bases and J lost 4 bases. CDR3 sequence reads: CASGPRDSYGYTF. The CDR3 DNA follows: TGTGCCAGTGGACCCCGGGACAGCTATGGCTACACCTTC.

This chain links TRBV4-1 with TRBJ1-1, with D uncertain. The germline V gene encodes CDR1 MGHRA and CDR2 YSYEKL. Trimming removed 1 base from V and 5 bases from J, with 17 bases in between. The CDR3 spans 16 residues. CDR3 region: CASSQANLGFTTEAFF. CDR3 DNA sequence: TGCGCCAGCAGCCAAGCGAACCTGGGTTTTACAACTGAAGCTTTCTTT.

The chain employs TRBV24-1 and TRBJ1-4; no clear D gene. Germline V gives CDR1 KGHDR, CDR2 SFDVKD. The CDR3 is made up of 14 amino acids. V was cut by 7 bases and J by 3 bases, with 11 bases left in between. CDR3 DNA: TGTGCCACCAGCGGCTCGGGCTCTAATGAAAAACTGTTTTTT. This sequence encodes CATSGSGSNEKLFF.

This chain links TRBV18 with TRBJ2-2, with TRBD2 identical over 9 bases. Germline V gives CDR1 KGHSH, CDR2 LQKENI. CDR3 size: 15 residues. V lost 5 bases, J lost 3 bases, and 4 bases stayed unmatched. The CDR3: CASSGGRAHTGELFF. The CDR3 DNA reads as TGTGCCAGCTCAGGCGGGAGGGCCCACACCGGGGAGCTGTTTTTT.

This clone was recorded a few times. The chain links TRBV7-9 to TRBJ2-1; a weak D match, TRBD2 (5 bases). The CDR3 loop spans 16 amino acids. Trimming removed 4 bases from V and 7 bases from J, with 20 bases in between. The germline gives CDR1 SEHNR, CDR2 FQNEAQ (reference sequence). CDR3 in amino acids: CASSSSGAGRGNEQFF. CDR3 bases: TGTGCCAGCAGCTCGAGCGGCGCGGGCCGTGGAAATGAGCAGTTCTTC.

This chain connects TRBV11-3 to TRBJ2-3; TRBD2 matches 10 bases. The CDR3 extends over 14 amino acids. Germline V CDR1 and CDR2: SGHNT, YENEEA. V shed 4 bases and J 6 bases; nucleotides not matched to a gene: 4. CDR3 nucleotides: TGTGCCAGCAGCTCTAGCGGGAGACCCGATACGCAGTATTTT. It yields the protein CASSSSGRPDTQYF. The full variable domain, in which reference TRBV11-3 and TRBJ2-3 provide the parts outside the CDR3, is EAGVVQSPRYKIIEKKQPVAFWCNPISGHNTLYWYLQNLGQGPELLIRYENEEAVDDSQLPKDRFSAERLKGVDSTLKIQPAELGDSAVYLCASSSSGRPDTQYFGPGTRLTVL.

By share, this clone counts as medium-sized. This rearrangement joins TRBV10-2 to TRBJ2-7; tentative D call: TRBD2 (5 bases). V lost 0 bases to trimming and J lost 0 bases, with 15 bases between them. The CDR3 contains 17 residues. Germline assignment: CDR1 WSHSY and CDR2 SAAADI. The DNA of the CDR3 is TGCGCCAGCAGTGAGTCGAGTAGACGGGGAAGCTCCTACGAGCAGTACTTC. Translating gives CASSESSRRGSSYEQYF.

The rearrangement links TRBV21-1 to TRBJ2-1. TRBV21-1 is assigned pseudogene status. This CDR3 spans 15 amino acids. The CDR3 DNA sequence: TGTGCCAGCAGCTCCGGATGTATCTCCTACAATGAGCAGTTCTTC. Amino acid sequence: CASSSGCISYNEQFF.

This sequence joins TRBV6-6 and TRBJ2-5; weak D call: TRBD1 (6 bases). V gave up 0 bases and J gave up 5 bases, with 10 bases separating them. The length of the CDR3 is 14 residues. Per germline, CDR1 MNHNY and CDR2 SVGAGI (reference sequence). The CDR3 region is CASSYSTGRETQYF. DNA for the CDR3: TGTGCCAGCAGTTACTCGACAGGCCGGGAGACCCAGTACTTC.

The J gene is TRBJ2-7, the V gene TRBV3-1 (or the pseudogene TRBV3-2), with unresolved D. The CDR3 loop spans 15 amino acids. V gave up 2 bases and J gave up 4 bases, with 15 bases separating them. CDR1 is LGHDT and CDR2 is YNNKEL in the germline V gene (reference sequence). The CDR3 here is CASSQLGLVDYEQYF. DNA of the CDR3: TGTGCCAGCAGCCAACTCGGGTTGGTTGATTACGAGCAGTACTTC.

J is TRBJ2-5 and V is TRBV27; D is possibly TRBD1 (6 bases). CDR3 length: 13 amino acids. Germline V gene data show CDR1 as MNHEY and CDR2 as SMNVEV (reference sequence). V was pared by 6 bases and J by 0 bases, with 8 bases between. In DNA, the CDR3 is TGTGCCAGCAGGAGACAGGACCAAGAGACCCAGTACTTC. Its translation is CASRRQDQETQYF.

The CDR3 is CATSDSRSVFWERNTQYF. CDR3 sequence (DNA): TGTGCCACCAGTGATTCACGGTCGGTATTCTGGGAGAGAAATACGCAGTATTTT. The chain recombines TRBV24-1 with TRBJ2-3, with D possibly TRBD2 on 5 matching bases. Trimming removed 2 bases at V and 7 bases at J, with 24 bases between. Germline assignment: CDR1 KGHDR and CDR2 SFDVKD. The CDR3 spans 18 residues.

The count of this clone is one. V and J are TRBV9 and TRBJ2-5, with D maybe TRBD1 (6 bases). The CDR3 contains 15 residues. Looked up from germline, CDR1 is SGDLS and CDR2 is YYNGEE. Trimming stripped 3 bases from V and 0 bases from J, with 12 bases between. The CDR3 loop is CASSARTDYQETQYF. The DNA of the CDR3 is TGTGCCAGCAGCGCTCGGACAGATTACCAAGAGACCCAGTACTTC.

The chain links TRBV28 to TRBJ2-7; possibly TRBD1 or TRBD2 for D (6 bases each). Germline loops: CDR1 MDHEN, CDR2 SYDVKM. This CDR3 contains 12 residues. Trimming shortened V by 6 bases and J by 6 bases, and 12 bases separated the two germline ends. This CDR3 reads CASRQGLGEQYF. CDR3 nucleotides: TGTGCCAGCAGACAGGGACTGGGCGAGCAGTACTTC.

The chain recombines TRBV5-1 with TRBJ2-3; 8 positions agree with TRBD2. In germline, CDR1 is SGHRS, CDR2 YFSETQ. This CDR3 has 15 residues. Trimming removed 5 bases from V and 0 bases from J; junction bases left unmatched: 5. The CDR3 region is CASRGSGTSTDTQYF. CDR3 nucleotide sequence: TGCGCCAGCAGGGGTAGCGGGACTAGCACAGATACGCAGTATTTT.

The chain has TRBV6-5 and TRBJ2-3, with D possibly matching TRBD1 (5 bases). In germline, CDR1 is MNHEY, CDR2 SVGAGI. Trimming removed 6 bases from V and 0 bases from J, with 10 bases in between. This CDR3 comprises 14 residues. The DNA for the CDR3 is TGTGCCAGCAGAGGGGCCTGGAGCACAGATACGCAGTATTTT. It encodes CASRGAWSTDTQYF.

The rearrangement uses TRBV7-6 and TRBJ2-7; maybe TRBD2 (7 bases). CDR1 is SGHVS and CDR2 is FNYEAQ in the germline V gene. This CDR3 contains 13 residues. Trimming left V 4 bases short and J 2 bases short, with 9 bases between. Here the CDR3 DNA reads TGTGCCAGCAGCTCCGGGGGGCCCTACGAGCAGTACTTC. Residues: CASSSGGPYEQYF.

The V gene is TRBV12-3 or TRBV12-4, the J gene TRBJ1-4; D gene uncertain. Trimming stripped 8 bases from V and 3 bases from J, with 10 bases between. The length of the CDR3 is 13 residues. The CDR3 is CASAQASNEKLFF. The CDR3 nucleotides are TGTGCCAGCGCCCAGGCTTCTAATGAAAAACTGTTTTTT.

The chain joins TRBV19 to TRBJ2-3; 11 bases align to TRBD2. This CDR3 spans 16 amino acids. J was trimmed by 1 base and V by 4 bases; bases with no gene match: 4. CDR1 is LNHDA, CDR2 SQIVND, per germline (reference sequence). The CDR3 DNA reads TGTGCCAGTAGTACCAAACTAGCGGGAGGCACAGATACGCAGTATTTT. Residues: CASSTKLAGGTDTQYF.

This clone occurred a few times. The chain couples TRBV5-4 to TRBJ1-2, with TRBD1 matching over 8 bases. This CDR3 spans 13 amino acids. The trim removed 5 bases at V and 7 bases at J, leaving 7 bases unmatched. Germline V lookup: CDR1 SGHNT, CDR2 YYREEE (reference sequence). The DNA for the CDR3 is TGTGCCAGCAGTTACGGACAGGGTGCTGGCTACACCTTC. This sequence encodes CASSYGQGAGYTF.

The chain carries TRBV18 and TRBJ1-2; 9 positions match TRBD1. CDR3 length: 15 amino acids. J was trimmed by 4 bases and V by 3 bases; bases with no gene match: 6. CDR1 and CDR2 (germline): KGHSH, LQKENI. Here the CDR3 reads CASSPGDRAFYGYTF. DNA of the CDR3: TGTGCCAGCTCACCCGGGGACAGGGCTTTCTATGGCTACACCTTC.

The chain joins TRBV6-5 to TRBJ2-1, with a possible D match to TRBD2 (6 bases). Germline V CDR1 and CDR2: MNHEY, SVGAGI. The V end lost 0 bases, the J end lost 1 base, and 10 bases lay between the germline ends. The CDR3 runs 16 residues. CDR3 DNA: TGTGCCAGCAGTTACTCGGGGGGATTATCCTACAATGAGCAGTTCTTC. It translates to CASSYSGGLSYNEQFF.

This sequence joins TRBV6-7 and TRBJ2-7; 11 bases match TRBD2. TRBV6-7 is noted as an ORF with a role that remains uncertain. The V gene end was trimmed by 2 bases and the J gene end by 3 bases; junction bases not matched to a gene: 18. This CDR3 region has 20 residues. The CDR3 loop is CASSYVGGRGGLAELYEQYF. The DNA of the CDR3 is TGTGCCAGCAGTTACGTCGGTGGGAGGGGGGGACTAGCGGAGCTCTACGAGCAGTACTTC.